This TCR beta chain derives from a study of graft-versus-host responses after intestinal transplantation (dated by TCRdb to the early 2020s). Background for the entire study: Recipients received multivisceral, liver-intestinal, or isolated intestinal transplants. Every recipient was given anti-thymocyte globulin induction, followed by roughly 3 years of maintenance tacrolimus and steroids. Bulk TCR-beta CDR3 sequencing was used to track graft-versus-host and host-versus-graft alloreactive T cell clones in the graft, circulation and bone marrow after intestinal transplantation. To identify alloreactive clones, pre-transplant mixed lymphocyte reaction products were sequenced and compared with unstimulated pre-transplant donor and recipient T cells. A cohort of fewer than 25 intestinal transplant recipients, including one retransplant, was enrolled, and a few patients lacking pretransplant specimens were excluded. Donor T cell macrochimerism was defined as a peak of at least 4% donor T cells among recipient peripheral blood mononuclear cells. Instead of going to the commercial service, samples from a few later patients were sequenced in-house on an Illumina MiSeq and processed with MiXCR.

Results and caveats for the whole study, not just this receptor: Early after transplant, declines in HvG clones were associated with peak levels of circulating GvH clones. Conclusions were limited by the relatively low number and heterogeneity of intestinal transplant patients. GvH clones were detected in recipient bone marrow, and some of these GvH clones were observed earlier in ileal mucosa or blood, consistent with an intestinal mucosal origin. In patients with donor T cell macrochimerism, the allografts had high GvH to HvG T cell clonal ratios.

CDR1 and CDR2 were assigned from the germline V gene as SGHDT and YYEEEE. V lost 4 bases and J lost 6 bases, and the count of bases not matched to a germline gene is 6. The CDR3 measures 14 amino acids from cysteine to phenylalanine. Only the CDR3 DNA stays, 42 bases, in frame from base 1. In the first month after transplant, blood samples were collected up to 4 times, and after that at least monthly when available. The method was the immunoSEQ multiplex PCR assay. Adaptive Biotechnologies carried out high-throughput TCR-beta CDR3 sequencing of genomic DNA for most patients. On the study's bioinformatics: TCR sequencing data were retrieved from Adaptive's ImmunoSEQ software for about 17 patients, whereas three other patients were processed with MiXCR and VDJtools. CDR3 nucleotide sequences shared between donor and recipient were removed because their origin could not be assigned. At least 2-fold expansion over unstimulated cells and a minimum CFSE-low frequency of 0.002% (template counts) or 0.001% (read counts) were required for clones to be classified as alloreactive. Clones detected in sequenced pre-transplant spleen, lymph node, or MLR CFSE-low populations of the donor or recipient were defined as mappable. The cumulative frequency of alloreactive clones was calculated as a percentage of all sequences, weighted by copy number. The immuneACCESS repertoire file appears here via TCRdb, limited to in-frame rearrangements. These files lack a portion of the clones; in checked studies, under half of the deficit traces to unresolved V genes, and the cause of the others is not known. V and J calls plus clone size are reproduced from that table; the DNA served to infer D and trimming. Within this sample are about 25,000 clones, with 90% to 95% of them counted one time only. The ten largest clones take up 0.5% to 0.65% of the sample.

In regard to this clone: Its antigen target is currently unknown. There are no base qualities to consult, and no much larger clone falls within one base.

This TCR came from a human patient who received an intestinal transplant, so some T cells may come from the graft donor. Source: PBMCs, taken 18 days after transplant. The rearrangement joined TRBV5-6 to TRBJ2-7, and TRBD1 matches 11 of the central bases. The CDR3 in this case is CASSDWDRGGEQYF. The sequence in DNA is TGTGCCAGCAGCGACTGGGACAGGGGGGGCGAGCAGTACTTC.